This TCR beta chain was recovered during a study of STAT5B mutations in CD4+ large granular lymphocyte leukemia. Trimming left V 0 bases short and J 5 bases short, with 14 bases between. CDR3 length: 16 amino acids. CDR1 and CDR2 from the germline V gene are LNHNV and YYDKDF (reference sequence). The method was immunoSEQ multiplex PCR; TCRdb's version includes in-frame clones alone and lacks a portion of them. The table records 15,000 to 20,000 clones, about four fifths of them present only once. Specimen: CD4+ T cells from blood buffy coats. This TCR came from a human donor in good health. V usage is TRBV15 and J usage is TRBJ2-1; tentatively, D is TRBD1 or TRBD2 (6 bases each). CDR3 nucleotides: TGTGCCACCAGCAGAGATCGCGGAGGGGGGAACAATGAGCAGTTCTTC. Protein product: CATSRDRGGGNNEQFF.